The next 10 T cell receptor beta chains were all read from a single sample in a study of cytomegalovirus exposure and HLA in healthy donors. Primers: 60 Vbeta forward and 13 Jbeta reverse. The repertoire was sequenced with immunoSEQ multiplex PCR; TCRdb's copy has only in-frame clones and lacks some. The data show roughly 260,000 clones, around four fifths seen once. Specimen: PBMCs. The receptors here all came from a woman aged 40 to 50 in good health and CMV-seropositive.

In its sample, this clone was seen a few times. V gene TRBV7-2 combines with J gene TRBJ2-7; unclear D gene. The CDR3 consists of 13 residues. V lost 2 bases and J 3 bases, leaving 8 bases between the germline ends. Per germline, CDR1 SGHTA and CDR2 FQGNSA. The CDR3 here is CASSLNSVYEQYF. The CDR3 bases are TGTGCCAGCAGCTTAAACAGTGTCTACGAGCAGTACTTC.

This clone was seen a few times. CDR3 sequence (DNA): TGTGCCAGCAGCCCTAGCGGGAGTGGTGTCCAGGAGACCCAGTACTTC. Translated: CASSPSGSGVQETQYF. The chain couples TRBV11-2 to TRBJ2-5, with 10 bases aligning to TRBD2. Germline lookup yields CDR1 SGHAT and CDR2 FQNNGV. With 5 bases clipped from V and 5 bases from J, the junction kept 11 bases outside the gene matches. This CDR3 is built from 16 residues.

This clone was picked up a small number of times. The CDR3 DNA reads TGTGCCAGCAGTTCCGGGACAGCCTATGGCTACACCTTC. Translation gives CASSSGTAYGYTF. The rearrangement uses TRBV28 and TRBJ1-2; 7 positions match TRBD1. Germline lookup yields CDR1 MDHEN and CDR2 SYDVKM. The CDR3 extends over 13 amino acids. V trimming: 4 bases; J trimming: 4 bases; junction bases outside the gene matches: 3.

The rearrangement joins TRBV7-6 to TRBJ2-7; TRBD1 matches at 10 bases. Germline trimming cut 3 bases from V and 5 bases from J; bases unmatched to any gene: 4. Per germline, CDR1 SGHVS and CDR2 FNYEAQ. The CDR3 extends over 14 amino acids. The CDR3 here is CASSLTGGADEQYF. CDR3 nucleotide sequence: TGTGCCAGCAGCTTGACAGGGGGCGCAGACGAGCAGTACTTC.

V usage is TRBV10-3 and J usage is TRBJ2-3; 11 bases map to TRBD2. V dropped 8 bases and J dropped 4; count of bases not matched to a gene: 11. The length of the CDR3 is 16 residues. Germline V CDR1 and CDR2: ENHRY, SYGVKD. The CDR3 DNA follows: TGTGCCATCTCCCGCACTAGCGGGAGTCTCGCAGATACGCAGTATTTT. Translation gives CAISRTSGSLADTQYF.

The V and J genes are TRBV29-1 and TRBJ2-2; tentatively, D is TRBD2 (6 bases). CDR1 and CDR2 (germline): SQVTM, ANQGSEA. Trimming stripped 3 bases from V and 2 bases from J, with 10 bases between. This CDR3 has 14 residues. The CDR3 region has the DNA TGCAGCGTTGAGGGAGGCCCAAACACCGGGGAGCTGTTTTTT. This sequence encodes CSVEGGPNTGELFF.

This chain uses TRBV7-2 with TRBJ1-2; 9 nucleotides align to TRBD1. Germline V gene sequence: CDR1 SGHTA, CDR2 FQGNSA. The V and J ends lost 10 bases and 7 bases, in that order; junction bases with no gene match: 7. This CDR3 comprises 12 residues. CDR3 DNA: TGTGCCACCGTAGACAGGGGGGGTGGCTACACCTTC. This gives the protein CATVDRGGGYTF.

Only one count was recorded for this clone. CDR3 sequence reads: CASRPGDPWSYGYTF. CDR3 nucleotides: TGTGCCAGCAGACCGGGGGACCCCTGGAGCTATGGCTACACCTTC. This chain connects TRBV27 to TRBJ1-2, with a tentative D call TRBD1 (5 bases). Deletions cut 6 bases from V and 4 bases from J, with 18 bases between. The CDR3 spans 15 residues. CDR1 and CDR2 (germline): MNHEY, SMNVEV (reference sequence).

The gene calls are TRBV6-7 and TRBJ2-7; weak D call: TRBD2 (5 bases). TRBV6-7 is treated as an ORF (open reading frame) with a function not yet certain. Trimming removed 6 bases from V and 2 bases from J, with 14 bases in between. There are 14 residues in the CDR3. The CDR3 DNA is TGTGCCAGCAGGGTAGCGTTATACACCTACGAGCAGTACTTC. It specifies CASRVALYTYEQYF.

The chain is built from TRBV28 and TRBJ2-7; TRBD2 might be the D (5 bases). The V and J ends lost 2 bases and 2 bases respectively, with 10 bases between them. The germline V gene has CDR1 MDHEN and CDR2 SYDVKM. The CDR3 runs 14 residues. The CDR3 DNA sequence: TGTGCCAGCAGTTTACTAGCAGATCCCTACGAGCAGTACTTC. Its protein is CASSLLADPYEQYF.